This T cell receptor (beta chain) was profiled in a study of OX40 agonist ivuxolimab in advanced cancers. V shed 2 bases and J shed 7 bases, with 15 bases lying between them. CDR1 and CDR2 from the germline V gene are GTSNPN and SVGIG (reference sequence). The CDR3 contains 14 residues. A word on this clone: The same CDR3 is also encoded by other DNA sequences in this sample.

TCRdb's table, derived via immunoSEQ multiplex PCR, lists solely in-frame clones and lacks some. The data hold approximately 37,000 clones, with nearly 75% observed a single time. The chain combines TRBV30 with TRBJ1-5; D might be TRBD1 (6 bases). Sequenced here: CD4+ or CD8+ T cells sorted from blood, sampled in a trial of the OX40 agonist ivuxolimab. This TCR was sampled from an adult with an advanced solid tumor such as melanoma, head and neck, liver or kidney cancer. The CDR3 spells CAWSSPSGTQPQHF. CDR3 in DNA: TGTGCCTGGAGTTCTCCTTCCGGGACACAGCCCCAGCATTTT.